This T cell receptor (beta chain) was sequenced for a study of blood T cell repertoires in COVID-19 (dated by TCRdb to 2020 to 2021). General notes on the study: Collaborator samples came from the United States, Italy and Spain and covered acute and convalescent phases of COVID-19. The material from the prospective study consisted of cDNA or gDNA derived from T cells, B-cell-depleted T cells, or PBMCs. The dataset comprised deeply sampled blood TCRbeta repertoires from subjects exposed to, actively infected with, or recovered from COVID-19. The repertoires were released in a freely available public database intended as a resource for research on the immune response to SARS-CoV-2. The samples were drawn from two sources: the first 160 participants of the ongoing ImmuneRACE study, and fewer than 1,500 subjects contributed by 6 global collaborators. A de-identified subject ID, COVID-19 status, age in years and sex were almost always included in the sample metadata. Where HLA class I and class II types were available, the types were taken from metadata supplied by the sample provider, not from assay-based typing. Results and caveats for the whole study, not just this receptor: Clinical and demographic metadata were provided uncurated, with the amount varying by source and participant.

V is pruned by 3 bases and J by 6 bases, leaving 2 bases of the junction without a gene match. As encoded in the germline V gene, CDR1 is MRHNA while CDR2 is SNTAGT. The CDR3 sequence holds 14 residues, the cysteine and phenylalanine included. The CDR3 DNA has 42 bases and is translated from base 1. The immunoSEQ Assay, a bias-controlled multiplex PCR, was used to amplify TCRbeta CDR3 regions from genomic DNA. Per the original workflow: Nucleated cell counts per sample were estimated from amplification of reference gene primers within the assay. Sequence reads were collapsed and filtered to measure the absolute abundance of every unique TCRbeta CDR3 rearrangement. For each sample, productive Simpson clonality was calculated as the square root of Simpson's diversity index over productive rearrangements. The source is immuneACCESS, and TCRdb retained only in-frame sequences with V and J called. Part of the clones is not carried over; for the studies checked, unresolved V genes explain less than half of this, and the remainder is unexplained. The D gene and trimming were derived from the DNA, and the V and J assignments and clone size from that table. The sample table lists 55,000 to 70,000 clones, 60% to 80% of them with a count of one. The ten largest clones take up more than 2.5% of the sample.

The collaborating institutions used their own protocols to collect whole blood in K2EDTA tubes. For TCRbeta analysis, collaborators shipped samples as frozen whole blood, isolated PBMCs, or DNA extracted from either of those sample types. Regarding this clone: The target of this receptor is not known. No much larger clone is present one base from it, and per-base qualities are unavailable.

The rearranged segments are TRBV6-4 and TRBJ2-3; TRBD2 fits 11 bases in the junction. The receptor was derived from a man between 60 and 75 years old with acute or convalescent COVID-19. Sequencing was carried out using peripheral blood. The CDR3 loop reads CASSDSGGADTQYF. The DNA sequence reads TGTGCCAGCAGTGATAGCGGGGGGGCCGATACGCAGTATTTT.